This T cell receptor beta chain was captured by sequencing in a study of T cell clones after liver transplantation. The ends were cut back, 0 bases at V and 10 bases at J, with 16 bases in the middle. The CDR3 runs 16 residues. Only in-frame clones appear in the TCRdb table, and some are missing; sequencing was by immunoSEQ multiplex PCR. The table has 99,000 or so clones, around four fifths seen once. Sorting of unstimulated PBMCs yielded separate CD3+CD4+ and CD3+CD8+ fractions. V is TRBV23-1 and J is TRBJ1-6, with no clear D. TRBV23-1 is identified as an open reading frame with a role that is uncertain. Material: CD4+ T cells from blood, obtained before liver transplant. The TCR originated in a human donor who received a liver transplant. CDR3 sequence (DNA): TGCGCCAGCAGTCAATCGACCGAGGACGGGGTCTCACCCCTCCACTTT. It codes for CASSQSTEDGVSPLHF.